This T cell receptor (beta chain) was found in a study of blood T cell repertoires in COVID-19. Study context: COVID-19 samples, acute and convalescent, were from the United States, Italy and Spain. PBMCs, B-cell-depleted T cells, or T cells provided the cDNA or gDNA that made up the material.

The V end lost 3 bases, the J end lost 5 bases, and 4 bases lay between the germline ends. This CDR3 is built from 10 residues. Germline V gene data show CDR1 as GTSNPN and CDR2 as SVGIG (reference sequence). Profiling relied on immunoSEQ multiplex PCR, and the TCRdb table lists in-frame clones only, not all of them. The table has 70,000 to 90,000 clones, over 65% seen once. This clone occurred many times. The chain combines TRBV30 with TRBJ2-5; D unclear. The receptor was isolated from a human donor with acute or convalescent COVID-19. The donor label of this sample is uncertain. Sequencing was performed on peripheral blood. CDR3 DNA: TGTGCCTGGAGGCGGGAGACCCAGTACTTC. It codes for CAWRRETQYF.